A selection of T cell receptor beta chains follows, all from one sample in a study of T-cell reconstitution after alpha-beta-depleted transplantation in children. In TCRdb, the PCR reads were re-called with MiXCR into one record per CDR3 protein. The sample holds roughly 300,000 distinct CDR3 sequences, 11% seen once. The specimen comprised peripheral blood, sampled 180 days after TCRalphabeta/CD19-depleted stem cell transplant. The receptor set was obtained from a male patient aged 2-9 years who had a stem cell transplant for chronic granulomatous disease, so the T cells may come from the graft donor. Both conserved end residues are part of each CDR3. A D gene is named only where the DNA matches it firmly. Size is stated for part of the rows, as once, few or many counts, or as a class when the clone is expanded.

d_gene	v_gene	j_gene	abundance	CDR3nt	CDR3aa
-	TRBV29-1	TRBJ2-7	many	TGCAGCGTTGAAGATCACAAACAGCCCTACGAGCAGTACTTC	CSVEDHKQPYEQYF
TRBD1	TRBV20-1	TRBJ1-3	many	TGCAGTGCCGGGACAGGGAACGGAAACACCATATATTTT	CSAGTGNGNTIYF
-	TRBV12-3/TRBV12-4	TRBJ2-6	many	TGTGCCAGCAGGGGTTCTGGGGCCAACGTCCTGACTTTC	CASRGSGANVLTF
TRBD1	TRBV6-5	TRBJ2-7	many	TGTGCCAGCAGTTACCGTCGACAGGGATCCTACGAGCAGTACTTC	CASSYRRQGSYEQYF
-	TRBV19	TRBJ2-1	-	TGTGCCAGTAGTCCTAGCGTCCCGGACAATGAGCAGTTCTTC	CASSPSVPDNEQFF
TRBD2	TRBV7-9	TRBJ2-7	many	TGTGCCAGCAGCTTTGGCGGGAGGAGATACGAGCAGTACTTC	CASSFGGRRYEQYF
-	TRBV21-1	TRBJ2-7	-	TGTGCCAGCAGCAAAGAAGGGGCCGGGGGGGAGCAGTACTTC	CASSKEGAGGEQYF
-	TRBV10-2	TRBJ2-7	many	TGCGCCAGCAGACTTCGAGGGGGTGGCGAGCAGTACTTC	CASRLRGGGEQYF
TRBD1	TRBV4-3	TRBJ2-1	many	TGCGCCAGCAGCCAGGAAGGACAGGGTTCCTACAATGAGCAGTTCTTC	CASSQEGQGSYNEQFF
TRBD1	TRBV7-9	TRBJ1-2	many	TGTGCCAGCAGCGGGGGACAGGATACTATGGGCGGCTACACCTTC	CASSGGQDTMGGYTF
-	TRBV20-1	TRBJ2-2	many	TGCAGTGCTCCCCTTCTTGAGGGAGACACCGGGGAGCTGTTTTTT	CSAPLLEGDTGELFF
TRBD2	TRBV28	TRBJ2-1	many	TGTGCCAGCAGTGGGCTAGCGGGAGTGTCCTACAATGAGCAGTTCTTC	CASSGLAGVSYNEQFF
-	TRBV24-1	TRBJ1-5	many	TGTGCCACCAGTGCCGGGTATAGCAATCAGCCCCAGCATTTT	CATSAGYSNQPQHF
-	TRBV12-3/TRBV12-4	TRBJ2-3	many	TGTGCCAGCAACCCTTTGGGGTGGAGGGTCAGCACAGATACGCAGTATTTT	CASNPLGWRVSTDTQYF
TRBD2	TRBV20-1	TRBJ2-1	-	TGCAGTGCTACACTAGCGGGAGGTCGCTCCTACAATGAGCAGATCTTC	CSATLAGGRSYNEQIF
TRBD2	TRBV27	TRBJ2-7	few	TGTGCCAGCAGTTTAAGGCCGGCTAGCGGCCTCAAACCCTACGAGCAGTACTTC	CASSLRPASGLKPYEQYF
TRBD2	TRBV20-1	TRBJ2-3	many	TGCAGTGCTAGGCAGGGAGGGGATACGCAGTATTTT	CSARQGGDTQYF
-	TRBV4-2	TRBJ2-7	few	TGTGCCAGCAGCCAAGGAGGTGTGGGCTACGAGCAGTACTTC	CASSQGGVGYEQYF
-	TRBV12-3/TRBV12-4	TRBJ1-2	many	TGTGCCAGCAGTCGACAGGTATTCTATGGCTACACCTTC	CASSRQVFYGYTF
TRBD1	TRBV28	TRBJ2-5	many	TGTGCCAGCAGCTCCTTAACCGGGACAGGGGCCAAAACCCAGTACTTC	CASSSLTGTGAKTQYF
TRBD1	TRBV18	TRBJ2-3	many	TGTGCCAGCTCACACCCGAAGGGACAGGCTCCGTATTTT	CASSHPKGQAPYF
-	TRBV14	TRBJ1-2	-	TGTGCCAGCAGCCAAGATTACGGCAGGGGCGATAACTATGGCTACACCTTC	CASSQDYGRGDNYGYTF
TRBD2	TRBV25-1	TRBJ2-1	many	TGTGCCAGCAGTGGGGAGGGTTTCACCTACGATGAGCAGTTCTTC	CASSGEGFTYDEQFF
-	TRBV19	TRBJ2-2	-	TGTGCCAGTAGTATTGACCGGTCGAACACCGGGGAGCTGTTTTTT	CASSIDRSNTGELFF
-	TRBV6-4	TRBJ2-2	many	TGTGCCAGACGCAGGCAAAACACCGGGGAGCTGTTTTTT	CARRRQNTGELFF
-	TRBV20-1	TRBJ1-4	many	TGCAGTGCTAGAGATTTGGAGGGGGAAAAACTGTTTTTT	CSARDLEGEKLFF
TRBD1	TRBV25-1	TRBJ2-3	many	TGTGCCAGCAGTACCCGGGACAGGGGGAAAGATACGCAGTATTTT	CASSTRDRGKDTQYF
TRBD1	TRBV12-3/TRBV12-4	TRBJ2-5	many	TGTGCCAGCAGTCCCCTTAAAACAGGGGTCGGAGAGACCCAGTACTTC	CASSPLKTGVGETQYF
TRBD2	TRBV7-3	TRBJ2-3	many	TGTGCCAGCAGCTTAATGGGCAGGGAGGGAAGCACAGATACGCAGTATTTT	CASSLMGREGSTDTQYF
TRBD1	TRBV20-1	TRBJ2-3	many	TGCAGTCTTCCGGGGCAGGGGGCGGATACGCAGTATTTT	CSLPGQGADTQYF
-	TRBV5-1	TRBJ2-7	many	TGCGCCAGCAGCTTGGTGTCGGGACCTTCCTACGAGCAGTACTTC	CASSLVSGPSYEQYF
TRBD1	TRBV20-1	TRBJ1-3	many	TGCAGTGCTAGAGAAGAGGGGGCGTCTGGAAACACCATATATTTT	CSAREEGASGNTIYF
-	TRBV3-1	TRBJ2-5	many	TGTGCCAGCAGCCAAGGGGGTCGTATGGAGACCCAGTACTTC	CASSQGGRMETQYF
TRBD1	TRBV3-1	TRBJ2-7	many	TGTGCCAGCAGTCGGACAGGGGGTTACGAGCAGTACTTC	CASSRTGGYEQYF
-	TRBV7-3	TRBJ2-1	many	TGTGCCAGCAGCTTTTTCGCTCCCGGGACTCGACACAATGAGCAGTTCTTC	CASSFFAPGTRHNEQFF
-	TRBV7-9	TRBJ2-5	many	TGTGCCAGCAGCCAGAGTCTAGCAGGGCGGCAAGAGACCCAGTACTTC	CASSQSLAGRQETQYF
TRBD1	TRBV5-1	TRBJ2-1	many	TGCGCCAGCAGCCTCCGGGACAGGGTGCACGATGAGCAGTTCTTC	CASSLRDRVHDEQFF
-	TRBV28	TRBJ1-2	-	TGTGCCAGCAGCCGCCGGTCAGGTACTGGCTACACCTTC	CASSRRSGTGYTF
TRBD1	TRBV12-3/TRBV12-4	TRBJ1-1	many	TGTGCCAGCAGTCGCACTTCCGGGACAGGGTCTGGAGCTTTCTTT	CASSRTSGTGSGAFF
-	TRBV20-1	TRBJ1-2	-	TGCAGTGCTAGAGTGGGGGGAAACTATGGCGACACCTTC	CSARVGGNYGDTF
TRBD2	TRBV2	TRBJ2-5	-	TGTGCCTTCTGTTTAGAGCGCTTGGGACTAGCGGGGTTAGAAGAGACCCAGTACTTC	CAFCLERLGLAGLEETQYF
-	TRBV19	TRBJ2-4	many	TGTGCCAGTAGGGATCCGGGCGGTAGAGCCAAAAACATTCAGTACTTC	CASRDPGGRAKNIQYF
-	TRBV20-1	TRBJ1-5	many	TGCAGTGCTAGAGGGGATAGCAATCAGCCCCAGCATTTT	CSARGDSNQPQHF
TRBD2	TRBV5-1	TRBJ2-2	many	TGCGCCAGCAGCCCCCTGGGACTAGCGGGGAGAGACACCGGGGAGCTGTTTTTT	CASSPLGLAGRDTGELFF
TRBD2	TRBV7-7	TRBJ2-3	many	TGTGCCAGCAGCTCCCGTATTAGCGGGAGGGCCTCTTCAGATACGCAGTATTTT	CASSSRISGRASSDTQYF
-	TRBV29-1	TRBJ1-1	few	TGCAGCGTTGAACAGGGTCGCACTGAAGCTTTCTTT	CSVEQGRTEAFF
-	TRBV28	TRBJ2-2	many	TGTGCCAGCAGTTTGTACGCAGGGGATGACGGGGAGCTGTTTTTT	CASSLYAGDDGELFF
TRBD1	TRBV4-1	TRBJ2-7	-	TGCGCCAGCCGTCCCGTGGGATCGGGACAGGGAGGCAACGAGCAGTACTTC	CASRPVGSGQGGNEQYF
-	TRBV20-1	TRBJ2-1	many	TGCAGTGCTAGAGATACGGTAAAATACAATGAGCAGTTCTTC	CSARDTVKYNEQFF
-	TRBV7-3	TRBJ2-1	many	TGTGCCAGCAGCTTAGGGCTAGCGCCGGGTGAGCAGTTCTTC	CASSLGLAPGEQFF
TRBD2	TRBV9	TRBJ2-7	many	TGTGCCAGCAGCGTAGCCATAGCGGGATCGGAGCAGTACTTC	CASSVAIAGSEQYF
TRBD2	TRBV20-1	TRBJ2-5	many	TGCGGGACTAGATCACAAGAGACCCAGTACTTC	CGTRSQETQYF
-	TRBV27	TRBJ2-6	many	TGTGCCAGCAGTTTACACGCCATCTCTGGGGCCAACGTCCTGACTTTC	CASSLHAISGANVLTF
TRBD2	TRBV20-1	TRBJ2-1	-	TGCAGTGGGACGGGACTAGCGGACTACAATGAGCAGTTCTTC	CSGTGLADYNEQFF
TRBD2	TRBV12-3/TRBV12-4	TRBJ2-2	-	TGTGCCAGCAGTTTACTAGCGGGCGGGGAGCTGTTTTTT	CASSLLAGGELFF